This T cell receptor (beta chain) was identified during a study of OX40 agonist ivuxolimab in advanced cancers. The wider study: With a range of 23 to 79, age averaged approximately 55 years, and 65% to 85% were male. Three individuals attained partial responses, comprising one hepatocellular carcinoma case and two cutaneous melanoma cases. Study-level points and caveats: More expanded clones were found, on average, in CD8+ than in CD4+ T cells. Dosing at 0.1 to 3.0 mg/kg was accompanied by clonal expansion of CD4+ and CD8+ blood T cells by week 6.

The CDR3 is 17 residues long. V lost 2 bases and J 5 bases, leaving 19 bases between the germline ends. The V gene's germline CDR1 is LNHNV and CDR2 YYDKDF (reference sequence). Assay used: immunoSEQ multiplex PCR; TCRdb lists only in-frame clones, some missing. The profile shows roughly 80,000 clones, over 75% of them singletons. With regard to this clone: Its specificity is not known.

This sequence joins TRBV15 and TRBJ1-5, with a possible D match to TRBD1 (5 bases). The sequencing used CD4+ or CD8+ T cells sorted from blood, collected in a trial of the OX40 agonist ivuxolimab. The sequence was collected from an adult with an advanced solid tumor such as melanoma, head and neck, liver or kidney cancer. Written as DNA, the CDR3 is TGTGCCACCAGCAGACCTCCTCCCCGGGACCGTGATCAGCCCCAGCATTTT. Protein: CATSRPPPRDRDQPQHF.